The text below deals with one TCR beta chain. It differs at one base from a far larger clone, so likely a read error. Time point indicated: after trial treatment. Documented treatment: LDRT plus nivolumab, ipilimumab, low-dose cyclophosphamide and aspirin (RACIN trial). Eligibility was restricted to patients presenting with advanced solid tumors that lacked tumor-infiltrating lymphocytes. First-strand cDNA used TRAV- and TRBV-specific primers, covering alpha and beta chains. For amplifying TCRs, the PCR ran for roughly 20 cycles with Phusion, which was used together with a constant-region primer and the adapter on the V primers. In vitro transcription was used to amplify the isolated mRNA. TCRdb re-called the reads with MiXCR, one entry per CDR3 protein. The repertoire holds roughly 100,000 distinct CDR3 sequences, 20% to 25% seen once, with about 13% in the top ten. The sample originates from a study of low-dose radiotherapy and immunotherapy resistance in tumors. Study-wide context: Each fraction given to Cohort 2 every two weeks delivered 1 Gy, and the total reached 13 Gy over 26 weeks.

This CDR3 region has 16 residues. Trimming cost V 1 base and J 10 bases; bases outside gene matches: 10. The germline V gene has CDR1 SGHNT and CDR2 YENEEA. This chain joins TRBV11-3 and TRBJ2-1; TRBD2 agrees at 10 bases. This TCR came from a female donor with ovarian cancer. The sequencing here drew on PBMCs, taken after low-dose radiotherapy plus immunotherapy. This CDR3 is CASSLVWASGSYEQFF. CDR3 in DNA: TGTGCCAGCAGCTTAGTTTGGGCTAGCGGGAGCTACGAGCAGTTCTTC.